Listed below are T cell receptor beta chains from one sample, sequenced in a study of shared clonotypes between healthy human individuals. Sequenced by immunoSEQ multiplex PCR; TCRdb stores in-frame clones only, minus some. The table includes some 550,000 clones, 97% detected once. Specimen: naive CD4+ T cells sorted from blood. These receptors were collected from a woman aged 25 to 39 in good health. The CDR3 runs from the conserved cysteine through the conserved F or W. The D gene is left open where the match is weak. Clone size, where shown, is once, few, many, or a class for clones that have expanded.

TRBV28	TRBJ2-7	.	.	CASSPQGYEQYF	TGTGCCAGCAGTCCACAGGGCTACGAGCAGTACTTC
TRBV19	TRBJ1-2	TRBD1	.	CASISGQGPGYGYTF	TGTGCCAGTATCTCGGGACAGGGGCCAGGCTATGGCTACACCTTC
TRBV2	TRBJ2-6	.	.	CASSAFSLGANVLTF	TGTGCCAGCAGTGCGTTCTCGTTGGGGGCCAACGTCCTGACTTTC
TRBV7-8	TRBJ2-5	.	.	CASSFMGTQYF	TGTGCCAGCAGCTTTATGGGGACCCAGTACTTC
TRBV7-3	TRBJ2-5	.	.	CASSNKGLETQYF	TGTGCCAGCAGCAACAAGGGGCTAGAGACCCAGTACTTC
TRBV5-1	TRBJ2-7	TRBD2	.	CASSLRTSERSYEQYF	TGCGCCAGCAGCTTGAGGACTAGCGAGAGGTCCTACGAGCAGTACTTC
TRBV7-2	TRBJ2-7	TRBD2	.	CASSLQGTSGFGEQYF	TGTGCCAGCAGCTTACAAGGGACTAGCGGGTTTGGGGAGCAGTACTTC
TRBV25-1	TRBJ2-5	.	.	CASSGSTGNQETQYF	TGTGCCAGCAGTGGGTCGACGGGAAATCAAGAGACCCAGTACTTC
TRBV29-1	TRBJ2-7	.	.	CSAGRSSYEQYF	TGCAGCGCGGGGAGGAGCTCCTACGAGCAGTACTTC
TRBV11-2	TRBJ2-7	TRBD2	.	CASGTSGTYEQYF	TGTGCTTCAGGGACTAGCGGCACCTACGAGCAGTACTTC
TRBV11-1	TRBJ2-7	.	.	CASSSGDSTYEQYF	TGTGCCAGCAGCTCGGGGGACTCTACCTACGAGCAGTACTTC
TRBV9	TRBJ1-5	.	.	CASSVGAGRGYSNQPQHF	TGTGCCAGCAGCGTAGGGGCGGGTCGAGGTTATAGCAATCAGCCCCAGCATTTT
TRBV20-1	TRBJ1-2	.	.	CSARGEDGYTF	TGCAGTGCTAGGGGGGAGGATGGCTACACCTTC
TRBV5-1	TRBJ2-3	TRBD1	.	CASSFTGDRAGDTQYF	TGCGCCAGCAGCTTTACAGGGGATCGTGCGGGAGATACGCAGTATTTT
TRBV5-4	TRBJ1-1	TRBD1	.	CASSGGTGRNTEAFF	TGTGCCAGCAGCGGGGGGACAGGGAGGAACACTGAAGCTTTCTTT
TRBV6-5	TRBJ2-2	.	.	CASSYSWGRENGELFF	TGTGCCAGCAGTTACTCCTGGGGGCGCGAGAACGGGGAGCTGTTTTTT
TRBV5-1	TRBJ2-3	.	.	CASRGGADTQYF	TGCGCCAGCAGGGGGGGTGCAGATACGCAGTATTTT
TRBV28	TRBJ1-1	.	.	CASPSGAGAGVGEAFF	TGTGCCAGCCCCTCGGGAGCAGGCGCCGGGGTTGGTGAAGCTTTCTTT
TRBV27	TRBJ1-4	.	.	CASSFRVNEKLFF	TGTGCCAGCAGTTTTCGGGTTAATGAAAAACTGTTTTTT
TRBV30	TRBJ1-3	.	.	CAWSRGSGNTIYF	TGTGCCTGGAGCAGGGGATCTGGAAACACCATATATTTT
TRBV28	TRBJ2-1	.	.	CASTGVYNEQFF	TGTGCCAGCACAGGGGTCTACAATGAGCAGTTCTTC
TRBV5-1	TRBJ2-4	.	.	CASSLDAGSAFENIQYF	TGCGCCAGCAGCTTGGACGCAGGTTCGGCGTTCGAAAACATTCAGTACTTC
TRBV10-1	TRBJ2-7	.	.	CASSGFAKRGKQYF	TGCGCCAGCAGTGGGTTCGCGAAAAGGGGGAAGCAGTACTTC
TRBV6-6	TRBJ1-1	.	once	CASSDKPHWAFF	TGTGCCAGCAGCGACAAGCCGCACTGGGCTTTCTTT
TRBV5-1	TRBJ1-1	TRBD1	.	CASSWGTGGEAFF	TGCGCCAGCAGCTGGGGGACAGGGGGCGAGGCTTTCTTT
TRBV4-1	TRBJ2-1	TRBD2	.	CASSQLAGGPHEQFF	TGCGCCAGCAGCCAACTAGCGGGAGGGCCCCATGAGCAGTTCTTC
TRBV5-1	TRBJ2-2	.	.	CASSQTLNTGELFF	TGCGCCAGCAGTCAAACATTGAACACCGGGGAGCTGTTTTTT
TRBV29-1	TRBJ1-1	.	few	CSVEPRQSWNTEAFF	TGCAGCGTTGAACCAAGACAGTCCTGGAACACTGAAGCTTTCTTT
TRBV5-1	TRBJ2-7	TRBD1	.	CASSLRDRASYEQYF	TGCGCCAGCAGCTTAAGGGACAGAGCATCCTACGAGCAGTACTTC
TRBV5-8	TRBJ2-7	TRBD2	.	CASSSGLAGVSYEQYF	TGTGCCAGCAGCTCCGGACTAGCGGGAGTTTCCTACGAGCAGTACTTC
TRBV27	TRBJ2-6	.	.	CASQVSGANVLTF	TGTGCCAGCCAGGTCTCTGGGGCCAACGTCCTGACTTTC
TRBV5-4	TRBJ2-3	.	.	CASSLVMSTDTQYF	TGTGCCAGCAGCTTGGTGATGAGCACAGATACGCAGTATTTT
TRBV5-1	TRBJ2-7	.	.	CASSFPPGEQYF	TGCGCCAGCAGCTTTCCCCCAGGCGAGCAGTACTTC
TRBV29-1	TRBJ2-5	TRBD2	.	CSVRSSGPETQYF	TGCAGCGTTCGATCTAGCGGGCCAGAGACCCAGTACTTC
TRBV28	TRBJ2-7	.	.	CASSLIRGVREQYF	TGTGCCAGCAGTTTGATCAGGGGGGTTCGGGAGCAGTACTTC
TRBV5-1	TRBJ2-3	TRBD1	.	CASGTGSTDTQYF	TGCGCCAGCGGGACAGGATCCACAGATACGCAGTATTTT
TRBV10-1	TRBJ2-7	TRBD1	.	CASSRDRGQDEQYF	TGCGCCAGCTCCCGGGACAGGGGGCAAGACGAGCAGTACTTC
TRBV10-1	TRBJ2-5	.	.	CASSELGRETQYF	TGCGCCAGCAGTGAGTTGGGTCGAGAGACCCAGTACTTC
TRBV28	TRBJ2-3	.	.	CASRPRGTRVDTQYF	TGTGCCAGCCGACCCAGGGGGACTAGGGTGGATACGCAGTATTTT